These T cell receptor beta chains were read from a single sample in a study of vaccination and CD4 T cells after COVID-19. Their antigens remain unidentified. TCRdb passed the PCR reads through MiXCR, listing each CDR3 protein once. The sample includes about 7,000 distinct CDR3 sequences, roughly 25% of them seen just once. Sequencing was performed on CD4+ T cells from blood, cultured in vitro, taken after SARS-CoV-2 vaccination. Receptors originate from a human donor who had recovered from COVID-19. The CDR3 runs from the conserved cysteine through the conserved F or W. Each record gives: J gene, D gene, clone size, V gene, CDR3 DNA, CDR3 protein. A D gene is named only where the DNA matches it firmly. Clone sizes are given selectively: once, few, many, or a class where the clone is expanded.

j_call: TRBJ2-7; d_call: TRBD1; clone_size: -; v_call: TRBV4-1; cdr3_nt: TGCGCCAGCAGCCAAGCCATAATACAGGGGGGTATTCACGAGCAGTACTTC; cdr3_aa: CASSQAIIQGGIHEQYF
j_call: TRBJ2-7; d_call: -; clone_size: few; v_call: TRBV11-2; cdr3_nt: TGTGCCAGCAGCGCACAGGGCTACGAGCAGTACTTC; cdr3_aa: CASSAQGYEQYF
j_call: TRBJ1-2; d_call: TRBD1; clone_size: few; v_call: TRBV20-1; cdr3_nt: TGCAGTGCGTTAGGGGGCCTTAACTATGGCTACACCTTC; cdr3_aa: CSALGGLNYGYTF
j_call: TRBJ2-7; d_call: -; clone_size: few; v_call: TRBV7-2; cdr3_nt: TGTGCCAGCAGACAAGACGGTTCCTTCTACGAGCAGTACTTC; cdr3_aa: CASRQDGSFYEQYF
j_call: TRBJ1-2; d_call: -; clone_size: few; v_call: TRBV28; cdr3_nt: TGTGCCAGCAGTTCACAGGAATATGGCTACACCTTC; cdr3_aa: CASSSQEYGYTF
j_call: TRBJ1-1; d_call: -; clone_size: -; v_call: TRBV2; cdr3_nt: TGTGCCAGCAGTGATGTTTTACGGGGAACTGAAGCTTTCTTT; cdr3_aa: CASSDVLRGTEAFF
j_call: TRBJ2-1; d_call: -; clone_size: few; v_call: TRBV5-8; cdr3_nt: TGTGCCAGCGGCCGGGCGGCAATCAATGAGCAGTTCTTC; cdr3_aa: CASGRAAINEQFF
j_call: TRBJ2-7; d_call: TRBD1; clone_size: few; v_call: TRBV20-1; cdr3_nt: TGCAGTGCTAGAGCTATCGGGACAGGGTTGCACGAGCAGTACTTC; cdr3_aa: CSARAIGTGLHEQYF
j_call: TRBJ2-1; d_call: -; clone_size: few; v_call: TRBV20-1; cdr3_nt: TGCAGTGCTAGCGGGGGGCATTTCCTCCCATACAATGAGCAGTTCTTC; cdr3_aa: CSASGGHFLPYNEQFF
j_call: TRBJ2-2; d_call: TRBD1; clone_size: -; v_call: TRBV6-5; cdr3_nt: TGTGCCAGCAGTTACAGGGGGCGGGTAAACACCGGGGAGCTGTTTTTT; cdr3_aa: CASSYRGRVNTGELFF
j_call: TRBJ2-7; d_call: TRBD2; clone_size: medium-sized; v_call: TRBV20-1; cdr3_nt: TGCAGTGCTAGAGATTCTAGCGGGAGGGCCTTGTGGTCCTACGAGCAGTACTTC; cdr3_aa: CSARDSSGRALWSYEQYF
j_call: TRBJ2-7; d_call: TRBD2; clone_size: medium-sized; v_call: TRBV6-1; cdr3_nt: TGTGCCAGCAGTCCTACAGTCGCGGGAGACCTCTACGAGCAGTACTTC; cdr3_aa: CASSPTVAGDLYEQYF
j_call: TRBJ1-2; d_call: -; clone_size: -; v_call: TRBV2; cdr3_nt: TGTGCCAGCAAGTGGCAGGCAACGTCCTATGGCTACACCTTC; cdr3_aa: CASKWQATSYGYTF
j_call: TRBJ2-5; d_call: -; clone_size: few; v_call: TRBV6-2/TRBV6-3; cdr3_nt: TGTGCCAGCACCCAGGATCCTTTTAGGGAGACCCAGTACTTC; cdr3_aa: CASTQDPFRETQYF
j_call: TRBJ2-7; d_call: TRBD2; clone_size: few; v_call: TRBV20-1; cdr3_nt: TGCAGTGCCGTCACCGGGACTAGCATCAACGAGCAGTACTTC; cdr3_aa: CSAVTGTSINEQYF
j_call: TRBJ1-2; d_call: -; clone_size: large; v_call: TRBV20-1; cdr3_nt: TGCAGTGCGGGGGTTAAGGGTATCTATGGCTACACCTTC; cdr3_aa: CSAGVKGIYGYTF
j_call: TRBJ1-2; d_call: TRBD1; clone_size: -; v_call: TRBV24-1; cdr3_nt: TGTGCCACAGCCGCGGGACAGAAGAACTATGGCTACACCTTC; cdr3_aa: CATAAGQKNYGYTF
j_call: TRBJ2-3; d_call: TRBD2; clone_size: few; v_call: TRBV6-4; cdr3_nt: TGTGCCAGCAGTGATAGCGGGGGGGCCACAGATACGCAGTATTTT; cdr3_aa: CASSDSGGATDTQYF
j_call: TRBJ2-1; d_call: TRBD1; clone_size: -; v_call: TRBV24-1; cdr3_nt: TGTGCCACCAGTGACCGACAGGGGGCCATTAGGAATGAGCAGTTCTTC; cdr3_aa: CATSDRQGAIRNEQFF
j_call: TRBJ1-2; d_call: TRBD1; clone_size: -; v_call: TRBV28; cdr3_nt: TGTGCCAGCAGTACCGGGACAGGGGAAATCAGGGGCTACACCTTC; cdr3_aa: CASSTGTGEIRGYTF
j_call: TRBJ2-3; d_call: -; clone_size: once; v_call: TRBV6-2/TRBV6-3; cdr3_nt: TGTGCCAGCAGTTACGACTTCGAGGATACGCAGTATTTT; cdr3_aa: CASSYDFEDTQYF
j_call: TRBJ1-1; d_call: -; clone_size: -; v_call: TRBV27; cdr3_nt: TGTGCCAGCAGTTCACCCCCCGGGACAATGAACACTGAAGCTTTCTTT; cdr3_aa: CASSSPPGTMNTEAFF
j_call: TRBJ1-1; d_call: -; clone_size: -; v_call: TRBV7-8; cdr3_nt: TGTGCCAGCAGCCCGGGAGGGAACACTGAAGCTTTCTTT; cdr3_aa: CASSPGGNTEAFF
j_call: TRBJ2-1; d_call: TRBD1; clone_size: -; v_call: TRBV6-1; cdr3_nt: TGTGCCAGCATTCCGGACAGGGGGCGCAGAGATGAGCAGTTCTTC; cdr3_aa: CASIPDRGRRDEQFF
j_call: TRBJ2-7; d_call: -; clone_size: -; v_call: TRBV4-1; cdr3_nt: TGCGCCAGCAGCCGTTTCCTACGCTACGAGCAGTACTTC; cdr3_aa: CASSRFLRYEQYF
j_call: TRBJ2-7; d_call: -; clone_size: -; v_call: TRBV7-8; cdr3_nt: TGTGCCAGCAGCTTAGTAGCGGAGGCTTACGAGCAGTACTTC; cdr3_aa: CASSLVAEAYEQYF
j_call: TRBJ1-6; d_call: TRBD1; clone_size: few; v_call: TRBV6-5; cdr3_nt: TGTGCCAGCAGTTTCCGACAGGGCTATAATTCACCCCTCCACTTT; cdr3_aa: CASSFRQGYNSPLHF
j_call: TRBJ1-1; d_call: -; clone_size: few; v_call: TRBV6-5; cdr3_nt: TGTGCCAGCAGTTTCCCAAGGAACACTGAAGCTTTCTTT; cdr3_aa: CASSFPRNTEAFF
j_call: TRBJ2-7; d_call: -; clone_size: -; v_call: TRBV20-1; cdr3_nt: TGCAGTGCTAGAGGGGCGGGATTCGGGGACGAGCAGTACTTC; cdr3_aa: CSARGAGFGDEQYF
j_call: TRBJ2-7; d_call: TRBD2; clone_size: few; v_call: TRBV4-1; cdr3_nt: TGCGCCAGCAGCCAAGATAAGCGGGAGTTCCCCGAGCAGTACTTC; cdr3_aa: CASSQDKREFPEQYF
j_call: TRBJ2-7; d_call: TRBD2; clone_size: few; v_call: TRBV20-1; cdr3_nt: TGCAGTGCTAGAGAAGGCGGGAGGGCCTACGAGCAGTACTTC; cdr3_aa: CSAREGGRAYEQYF
j_call: TRBJ2-1; d_call: TRBD1; clone_size: -; v_call: TRBV6-5; cdr3_nt: TGTGCCAGCAGTTACGGGACAGGGGGATTGGGAAATGAGCAGTTCTTC; cdr3_aa: CASSYGTGGLGNEQFF
j_call: TRBJ2-7; d_call: -; clone_size: -; v_call: TRBV28; cdr3_nt: TGTGCCAGCAGAGCCGGGACCGCGGGCTACGAGCAGTACTTC; cdr3_aa: CASRAGTAGYEQYF
j_call: TRBJ2-7; d_call: -; clone_size: -; v_call: TRBV20-1; cdr3_nt: TGCAGTGCTAGATCGGCGTTAGGGGGTGGGCGATACTACGAGCAGTACTTC; cdr3_aa: CSARSALGGGRYYEQYF
j_call: TRBJ2-3; d_call: -; clone_size: few; v_call: TRBV7-8; cdr3_nt: TGTGCCAGCAGCTGGGCAGATACGCAGTATTTT; cdr3_aa: CASSWADTQYF
j_call: TRBJ1-6; d_call: TRBD1; clone_size: -; v_call: TRBV4-1; cdr3_nt: TGCGCCAGCAGCCAGCAACAGGGGGCAGGTTCACCCCTCCACTTT; cdr3_aa: CASSQQQGAGSPLHF
j_call: TRBJ1-1; d_call: -; clone_size: -; v_call: TRBV29-1; cdr3_nt: TGCAGCGGCACCATAGGGGTGGTGGGGAACACTGAAGCTTTCTTT; cdr3_aa: CSGTIGVVGNTEAFF
j_call: TRBJ1-6; d_call: TRBD1; clone_size: -; v_call: TRBV10-3; cdr3_nt: TGTGCCATCAGTGCGCGACAGGGTAACTATAATTCACCCCTCCACTTT; cdr3_aa: CAISARQGNYNSPLHF
j_call: TRBJ1-2; d_call: -; clone_size: -; v_call: TRBV29-1; cdr3_nt: TGCAGCGTTGAGAGGCCCAACTATGGCTACACCTTC; cdr3_aa: CSVERPNYGYTF
j_call: TRBJ2-3; d_call: TRBD2; clone_size: -; v_call: TRBV20-1; cdr3_nt: TGCAGTGCTAGAGAAGCGGGAGCCTTCCCATATACGCAGTATTTT; cdr3_aa: CSAREAGAFPYTQYF
j_call: TRBJ2-7; d_call: TRBD2; clone_size: -; v_call: TRBV5-4; cdr3_nt: TGTGCCGGCACCAGAGCGGGGGCGGGTTTCGAGCAGTACTTC; cdr3_aa: CAGTRAGAGFEQYF
j_call: TRBJ1-1; d_call: TRBD1; clone_size: medium-sized; v_call: TRBV28; cdr3_nt: TGTGCCAGCAGTCAACAGGGGGCCCTCGAGGACACTGAAGCTTTCTTT; cdr3_aa: CASSQQGALEDTEAFF
j_call: TRBJ2-5; d_call: TRBD2; clone_size: few; v_call: TRBV20-1; cdr3_nt: TGCAGTGCGGGGGGATCGGAACGGGAGGATCGGGAAGAGACCCAGTACTTC; cdr3_aa: CSAGGSEREDREETQYF
j_call: TRBJ2-7; d_call: TRBD1; clone_size: -; v_call: TRBV5-1; cdr3_nt: TGCGCCAGCAGCGTCCCCGGACAGGGGAACTACGAGCAGTACTTC; cdr3_aa: CASSVPGQGNYEQYF
j_call: TRBJ1-5; d_call: -; clone_size: medium-sized; v_call: TRBV6-1; cdr3_nt: TGTGCCAGCAGGGGGGGGGACAATCAGCCCCAGCATTTT; cdr3_aa: CASRGGDNQPQHF
j_call: TRBJ2-5; d_call: TRBD2; clone_size: medium-sized; v_call: TRBV6-5; cdr3_nt: TGTGCCAGCAGTTACTCCGAGGGACTAGCGGGGCAAGAGACCCAGTACTTC; cdr3_aa: CASSYSEGLAGQETQYF
j_call: TRBJ2-3; d_call: -; clone_size: -; v_call: TRBV28; cdr3_nt: TGTGCCAGCAGCTCCCCCGGGCAGGGTGCAGATACGCAGTATTTT; cdr3_aa: CASSSPGQGADTQYF
j_call: TRBJ1-2; d_call: -; clone_size: medium-sized; v_call: TRBV6-5; cdr3_nt: TGTGCCAGCAGTTACTCGCCTGGAGACCTGGGAGGCTACACCTTC; cdr3_aa: CASSYSPGDLGGYTF